The 17 T cell receptor beta chains below come from one sample, sequenced in a study of cytomegalovirus exposure and HLA in healthy donors. A multiplex PCR was run with 60 Vbeta primers and 13 Jbeta primers. The data were produced by immunoSEQ multiplex PCR, yet TCRdb's version contains in-frame clones alone and is incomplete. Found here are about 120,000 clones, roughly four fifths of them singletons; the top ten hold 2% to 3%. Sequencing was carried out using PBMCs. All receptors derive from a woman between 18 and 29 years old in good health and CMV-seronegative.

This clone was seen a handful of times. The chain joins TRBV5-1 to TRBJ1-5, with 7 positions matching TRBD1. CDR3 length: 15 residues. Germline assignment: CDR1 SGHRS and CDR2 YFSETQ. V was pared by 0 bases and J by 3 bases, with 3 bases of the junction left unmatched. In DNA form, the CDR3 reads TGCGCCAGCAGCTTGGAGGGACAGTTCAATCAGCCCCAGCATTTT. It is translated as CASSLEGQFNQPQHF.

The chain couples TRBV6-6 to TRBJ2-7, with D perhaps TRBD1 (5 bases). There are 14 residues in the CDR3. V lost 2 bases and J lost 2, with 10 bases in between. The germline V gene encodes CDR1 MNHNY and CDR2 SVGAGI (reference sequence). In nucleotides, the CDR3 is TGTGCCAGCAGTTACAACGCAGGGCCCTACGAGCAGTACTTC. Translated: CASSYNAGPYEQYF.

The rearrangement links TRBV5-8 to TRBJ1-3; no definite D call. The CDR3 has 16 amino acids. V shed 4 bases and J shed 0 bases, with 14 bases lying between them. Germline V gene data show CDR1 as SGHTS and CDR2 as YDEGEE. CDR3 coding DNA: TGTGCCAGCAGCCTCGGGTCGTCCTCCTCTGGAAACACCATATATTTT. Translated: CASSLGSSSSGNTIYF.

The chain carries TRBV7-8 and TRBJ1-3; D possibly corresponds to TRBD1 (6 bases). The V and J ends lost 1 base and 3 bases respectively, with 13 bases between them. This CDR3 is 16 amino acids long. The germline CDR1 and CDR2 sequences are SGHVS and FQNEAQ. CDR3 nucleotides: TGTGCCAGCAGCTTAGGGCGGGGGGCGCGTGGAAACACCATATATTTT. It translates to CASSLGRGARGNTIYF.

The J gene is TRBJ2-5, the V gene TRBV7-9, with 8 bases identical to TRBD2. The CDR3 sequence is 17 residues long. J was trimmed by 3 bases and V by 3 bases; bases with no gene match: 12. The germline CDR1 and CDR2 sequences are SEHNR and FQNEAQ (reference sequence). The CDR3 bases are TGTGCCAGCAGCTTTGGGAACAGCGGGGGATTAAAAGAGACCCAGTACTTC. Protein sequence: CASSFGNSGGLKETQYF.

The rearrangement links TRBV28 to TRBJ1-2; possible D gene TRBD1, 6 bases. The CDR3 spans 14 residues. In germline, CDR1 is MDHEN, CDR2 SYDVKM. V was clipped by 2 bases and J by 7 bases, with 14 bases between them. The CDR3 DNA is TGTGCCAGCAGTTTAAGCCGGACAGTTGGTGGCTACACCTTC. As protein: CASSLSRTVGGYTF.

The V gene is TRBV5-1, the J gene TRBJ2-7, with D possibly matching TRBD1 (6 bases). CDR3 length: 13 amino acids. The germline V gene encodes CDR1 SGHRS and CDR2 YFSETQ. Deletions cut 2 bases from V and 5 bases from J, with 11 bases between. This CDR3 reads CASSLTGRDEQYV. CDR3 coding DNA: TGCGCCAGCAGCTTAACAGGGCGCGACGAGCAGTACGTC.

As regards this clone: The same CDR3 can be traced to other DNA sequences in this sample. The chain has TRBV18 and TRBJ2-7, with TRBD2 identical over 10 bases. Trimming at V came to 3 bases and at J to 0 bases, leaving 2 bases not matched to a gene. The length of the CDR3 is 15 residues. The germline V gene has CDR1 KGHSH and CDR2 LQKENI. The CDR3 DNA follows: TGTGCCAGCTCACCCCGGACTAGCGGCTCCTACGAGCAGTACTTC. Translation: CASSPRTSGSYEQYF.

The V call is TRBV7-9, the J call TRBJ1-6; 8 bases are shared with TRBD1. Germline loops: CDR1 SEHNR, CDR2 FQNEAQ (reference sequence). The CDR3 spans 15 residues. J lost 8 bases, V lost 5 bases, and 8 bases had no gene match. As DNA, the CDR3 is TGTGCCAGCAGCCACGGACAGGGCGAAGATTCACCCCTCCACTTT. The encoded protein is CASSHGQGEDSPLHF. The full variable domain, in which reference TRBV7-9 and TRBJ1-6 provide the parts outside the CDR3, is DTGVSQNPRHKITKRGQNVTFRCDPISEHNRLYWYRQTLGQGPEFLTYFQNEAQLEKSRLLSDRFSAERPKGSFSTLEIQRTEQGDSAMYLCASSHGQGEDSPLHFGNGTRLTVT.

The rearrangement uses TRBV19 and TRBJ2-5; possibly TRBD2 for D (6 bases). The CDR3 is made up of 15 amino acids. The ends were cut back, 5 bases at V and 5 bases at J, with 18 bases in the middle. CDR1 is LNHDA and CDR2 is SQIVND in the germline V gene (reference sequence). The CDR3: CASSSPTSFRETQYF. The CDR3 bases are TGTGCCAGTAGTTCCCCAACTAGCTTCCGGGAGACCCAGTACTTC. The full variable domain, completed using reference TRBV19 and TRBJ2-5, is DGGITQSPKYLFRKEGQNVTLSCEQNLNHDAMYWYRQDPGQGLRLIYYSQIVNDFQKGDIAEGYSVSREKKESFPLTVTSAQKNPTAFYLCASSSPTSFRETQYFGPGTRLLVL.

This clone was seen more than once but under ten times. V and J are TRBV6-1 and TRBJ2-1; TRBD1 aligns across 7 bases. CDR1 is MNHNS and CDR2 is SASEGT in the germline V gene. V was pared by 1 base and J by 6 bases, with 3 bases of the junction left unmatched. The CDR3 consists of 14 residues. This CDR3 reads CASSEGAGGNEQFF. In DNA, the CDR3 is TGTGCCAGCAGTGAAGGGGCAGGGGGCAATGAGCAGTTCTTC.

The V gene is TRBV19, the J gene TRBJ1-1; D perhaps matches TRBD1 (5 bases). The germline CDR1 and CDR2 sequences are LNHDA and SQIVND (reference sequence). Trimming removed 7 bases at V and 0 bases at J, with 9 bases between. The CDR3 totals 13 residues. DNA of the CDR3: TGTGCCAGTACCCTGACAGTGAACACTGAAGCTTTCTTT. This codes for CASTLTVNTEAFF.

This rearrangement joins TRBV19 to TRBJ1-2; 8 bases line up with TRBD1. Trimming cost V 7 bases and J 8 bases; bases outside gene matches: 9. The CDR3 spans 13 residues. The germline V gene encodes CDR1 LNHDA and CDR2 SQIVND (reference sequence). The CDR3 coding sequence is TGTGCCAGTACTCCCGTCGACAGGGGAGGCTACACCTTC. It codes for CASTPVDRGGYTF.

This chain links TRBV2 with TRBJ1-3; the D is unclear. Germline V CDR1 and CDR2: SNHLY, FYNNEI. This CDR3 has 15 amino acids. The germline V and J ends were trimmed by 7 bases and 0 bases, with 13 bases remaining between them. CDR3 sequence (DNA): TGTGCCAGCATTAATGAGGCAGTCTCTGGAAACACCATATATTTT. Protein sequence: CASINEAVSGNTIYF.

This clone came up a few times. The chain links TRBV4-1 to TRBJ2-1, with D maybe TRBD1 (6 bases). This CDR3 has 16 residues. V gave up 4 bases and J gave up 0 bases, with 13 bases separating them. From germline, CDR1 is MGHRA and CDR2 YSYEKL. The CDR3 sequence: CASSRPTGSSYNEQFF. CDR3 bases: TGCGCCAGCAGCCGCCCCACAGGGAGCTCCTACAATGAGCAGTTCTTC.

The chain combines TRBV6-5 with TRBJ2-3; D perhaps matches TRBD2 (5 bases). This CDR3 region has 14 residues. V lost 5 bases to trimming and J lost 2 bases, with 11 bases between them. CDR1 and CDR2 (germline): MNHEY, SVGAGI. DNA of the CDR3: TGTGCCAGCAGTCCTTCGACTAACACAGATACGCAGTATTTT. This translates into CASSPSTNTDTQYF.

The V and J genes are TRBV28 and TRBJ1-5, with a tentative D call TRBD1 (6 bases). V lost 2 bases to trimming and J lost 6 bases, with 20 bases between them. Per the germline V gene, CDR1 is MDHEN and CDR2 is SYDVKM. The length of the CDR3 is 17 residues. The CDR3 reads CASSLVSVGSGVQPQHF. In DNA form, the CDR3 reads TGTGCCAGCAGTTTAGTATCCGTTGGGTCAGGGGTTCAGCCCCAGCATTTT.